This T cell receptor (beta chain) was recorded in a study of human versus mouse CDR3 diversity and MHC coevolution (dated by TCRdb to about 2017). Regarding the research as a whole: The immunoSEQ assay was reported to detect one in 200,000 T cells and to minimize amplification bias from multiplex PCR. Valid reads per sample ranged from roughly 5.5 x 10^6 to 1.6 x 10^7 across mouse and human samples. As a reference point for TCR selection on multiple MHC II alleles, the study used human naive CD4 T cell repertoires and compared them against human-TCR-locus transgenic mice that have a single MHC II. The human cohort was made up of three healthy volunteer blood donors, who at collection were aged 30 to 40, 40 to 50 and 60 to 70, one donor in each range.

With respect to this clone: Its antigen target is currently unknown. No base quality information exists; no much larger clone differs at one position.

Ends trimmed: V by 6 bases, J by 9 bases; bases unmatched to a gene: 10. From the cysteine up to the phenylalanine, the CDR3 has a length of 14 residues. Of the read, only the CDR3 DNA is kept; its 42 bases are in frame from base 1. Taken from the germline V gene, the CDR1 and CDR2 loops are MRHNA and SNTAGT. Study-level results and caveats: On average, humans had more CDR3 deletions and insertions than mice, indicating greater exonuclease and TdT activity. Among all compared groups, most of the three human donors had the lowest clonal inequality scores. According to iCHAO1 estimates, humans had the largest TCR beta repertoire, 1.5 million to 2 million clonotypes, which was attributed likely to selection by multiple MHC II molecules. Because human T cells were selected on several MHC II alleles, repertoire diversity was not considered directly comparable between humans and mice.

The QIAGEN blood and tissue kit was used to extract genomic DNA from sorted cells, and the DNA was quantified on a NanoDrop 1000. The immunoSEQ platform deep sequenced and quantified TCR alpha and beta chains by multiplex PCR of genomic DNA. Per the original workflow: IMGT gene and region definitions were used for annotation of the TCR sequences. Out-of-frame rearrangements served as a stand-in for the preselection repertoire and were compared with in-frame clonotypes. The iCHAO1 estimator provided with the immunoSEQ platform was used to estimate repertoire size. A Gini index based on the Lorenz curve was applied to in-frame amino acid clonotypes to measure clonal inequality. Shared clonotypes were counted with the intersect function of the R package tcR, and similarity was scored with the Jaccard index. Principal component analysis of V, J and V-J usage frequencies was run with the R prcomp function without normalization. What TCRdb holds here is the immuneACCESS table cut down to in-frame rearrangements. Part of the clones is not present; checked against another copy, under half of the missing clones reflect an unresolved V gene, and the others are unexplained. V, J and clone size are those of that table, while D and trimming were read from the DNA. This sample lists tens of thousands of clones; just over 90% were detected once. The top ten clonotypes cover around 1.3% of the sample.

Fluorescence-activated cell sorting was used to pull naive CD4 T cells, meaning cells that were CD45RO-negative and CD62L-positive, out of the PBMCs. About 50 ml of fresh peripheral blood was drawn per donor, and PBMCs were isolated by Ficoll density centrifugation. Sorting was performed on a FACSAria III instrument, with purity above 85% for all samples. The sequence came from a person aged 30-69 years in good health. Sequencing was performed on naive CD4+ T cells from blood. This specimen's cell subset or site label, per the study, means: CD45RO-negative CD62L-positive naive CD4 T cells. The chain joins TRBV6-4 to TRBJ2-1, with 8 middle bases fitting TRBD2. The DNA is as follows: TGTGCCAGCAGCCGGTCCAGCGGGAGCTCTGAGCAGTTCTTC. This translates into CASSRSSGSSEQFF.